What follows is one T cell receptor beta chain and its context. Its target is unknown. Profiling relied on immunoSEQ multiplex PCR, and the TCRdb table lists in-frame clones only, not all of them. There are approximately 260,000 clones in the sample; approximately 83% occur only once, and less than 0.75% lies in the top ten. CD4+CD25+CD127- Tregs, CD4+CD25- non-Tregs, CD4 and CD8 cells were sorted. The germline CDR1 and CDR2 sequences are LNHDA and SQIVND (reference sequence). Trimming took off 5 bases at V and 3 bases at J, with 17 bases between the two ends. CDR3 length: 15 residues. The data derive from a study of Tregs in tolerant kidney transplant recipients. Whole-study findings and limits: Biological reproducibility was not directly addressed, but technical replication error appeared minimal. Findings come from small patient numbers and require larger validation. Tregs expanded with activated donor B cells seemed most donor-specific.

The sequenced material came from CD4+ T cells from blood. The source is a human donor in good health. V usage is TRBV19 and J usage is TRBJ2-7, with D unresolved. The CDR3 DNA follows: TGTGCCAGTAGTGCCCCTAGTAGTGGGAACTACGAGCAGTACTTC. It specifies CASSAPSSGNYEQYF.